The clone carrying this TCR beta chain came up many times. Its antigen is still unknown. The data originate from a study of T cells in Graves' hyperthyroidism and ophthalmopathy. Study conclusions and caveats: Blood also held most thyroid clonotypes expanded beyond 0.001. Progression to ophthalmopathy was predicted a median of 6.5 months early.

Germline CDR1 SNHLY, CDR2 FYNNEI. After removal of 5 bases from V and 3 bases from J, the junction contained 5 bases not matched to a gene. CDR3 size: 14 residues. The source material, RNA transcripts, was used to amplify TCR beta CDR3 regions. The primer set for the first-round RT-PCR of the TCR CDR3 was HTBI. TCRdb reanalysed the multiplex PCR reads using MiXCR and keeps one entry per CDR3 protein. The table records roughly 300,000 distinct CDR3 sequences, roughly 18% of them present only once. Sample: blood. The receptor comes from a woman in her 50s with Graves' hyperthyroidism. The J gene is TRBJ1-2, the V gene TRBV2; TRBD1 matches 8 bases. CDR3 protein: CASSQGARDYGYTF. The CDR3 region has the DNA TGTGCCAGCAGTCAGGGGGCGAGGGACTATGGCTACACCTTC.